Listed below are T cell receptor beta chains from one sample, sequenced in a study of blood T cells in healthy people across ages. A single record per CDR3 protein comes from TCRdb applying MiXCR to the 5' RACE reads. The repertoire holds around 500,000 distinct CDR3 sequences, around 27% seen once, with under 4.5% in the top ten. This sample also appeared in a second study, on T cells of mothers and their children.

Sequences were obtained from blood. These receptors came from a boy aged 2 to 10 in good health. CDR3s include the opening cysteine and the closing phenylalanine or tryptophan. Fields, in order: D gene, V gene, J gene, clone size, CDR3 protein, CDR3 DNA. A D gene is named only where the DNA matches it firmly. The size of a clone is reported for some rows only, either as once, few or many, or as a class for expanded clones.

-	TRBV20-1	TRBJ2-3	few	CSADPRLRPWGDTQYF	TGCAGTGCAGACCCGAGACTACGCCCATGGGGAGATACGCAGTATTTT
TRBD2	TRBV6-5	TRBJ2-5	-	CASSYLGEGLAAGRNKTQYF	TGTGCCAGCAGCTACCTGGGAGAGGGACTAGCGGCCGGGAGGAACAAGACCCAGTACTTC
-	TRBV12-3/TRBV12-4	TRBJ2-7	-	CASSFPRGEQYF	TGTGCCAGCAGTTTTCCGAGGGGCGAGCAGTACTTC
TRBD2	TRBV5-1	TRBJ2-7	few	CASSGGGTSGNHEQYF	TGCGCCAGCAGCGGCGGGGGGACTAGCGGGAACCACGAGCAGTACTTC
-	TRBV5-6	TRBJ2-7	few	CASSFFIGSHEQYF	TGTGCCAGCAGCTTTTTCATCGGCAGCCACGAGCAGTACTTC
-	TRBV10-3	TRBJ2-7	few	CATKPSGTGEGEQYF	TGTGCCACAAAGCCTAGCGGGACAGGGGAGGGGGAGCAGTACTTC
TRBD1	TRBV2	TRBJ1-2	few	CASRAGTARYGYTF	TGTGCCAGCAGAGCGGGGACAGCCAGATATGGCTACACCTTC
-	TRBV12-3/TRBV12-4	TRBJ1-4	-	CAIRPGENEKLFF	TGTGCCATCCGTCCAGGGGAAAATGAAAAACTGTTTTTT
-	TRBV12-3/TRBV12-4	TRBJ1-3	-	CVSSLSGAGNTIYF	TGTGTCAGCAGTTTGTCAGGGGCTGGAAACACCATATATTTT
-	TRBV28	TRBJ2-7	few	CASSFRGPQAYEQYF	TGTGCCAGCAGTTTTAGGGGCCCCCAGGCCTACGAGCAGTACTTC
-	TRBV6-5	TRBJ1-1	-	CASSYGRTVNTEAFF	TGTGCCAGCAGTTACGGCAGGACGGTGAACACTGAAGCTTTCTTT
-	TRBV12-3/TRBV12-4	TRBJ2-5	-	CASSSLVGETQYF	TGTGCCAGCAGTTCATTAGTTGGAGAGACCCAGTACTTC
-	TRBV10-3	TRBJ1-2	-	CAISDAAAPYGYTF	TGTGCCATCAGTGACGCTGCAGCCCCATATGGCTACACCTTC
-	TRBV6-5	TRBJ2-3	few	CASRKGLISTDTQYF	TGTGCCAGCAGGAAGGGGCTTATCAGCACAGATACGCAGTATTTT
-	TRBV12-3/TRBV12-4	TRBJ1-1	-	CAAQEGPEAFF	TGTGCCGCGCAGGAGGGCCCTGAAGCTTTCTTT
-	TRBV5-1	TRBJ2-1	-	CASSLTHEQFF	TGCGCCAGCAGCTTGACGCATGAGCAGTTCTTC
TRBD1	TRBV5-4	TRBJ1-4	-	CASSPGTGRFEKLFF	TGTGCCAGCAGCCCCGGGACAGGGCGATTTGAAAAACTGTTTTTT